This paragraph covers one T cell receptor beta chain sequence. What antigen it recognizes has not been identified. The sample holds no much larger clone one base away, and base qualities are not on file. Libraries were made using the immunoSEQ multiplex PCR assay. Following the manufacturer's protocol, the hsTCRB Kit was used to amplify rearranged TCR beta chain sequences. TCRB libraries were sequenced on an Illumina MiSeq. Turning to the authors' computational methods: Demultiplexing, trimming and gene mapping were performed with the kit vendor's proprietary platform. As stored in TCRdb, this immuneACCESS dataset retains in-frame rearrangements with V and J assigned. A fraction of the clones does not appear; measured against another copy, unresolved V genes explain less than half of the discrepancy, and the remainder lacks a known reason. That table gives V, J and clone size, and the DNA gave D and trimming. The sample has roughly 38,000 clones on record, roughly 79% of them singletons. The ten largest clonotypes hold 6.3% of the sample.

The data originate from a study of a mutant IDH1 vaccine in newly diagnosed glioma (dated by TCRdb to the early 2020s). In terms of the full investigation: Eight vaccinations were administered to patients in weeks 1, 3, 5, 7, 11, 15, 19 and 23, corresponding to visits V03 through V10. Vaccination began 4-6 weeks after radiotherapy alone, or alongside temozolomide cycles in the chemotherapy-containing groups. The roughly 32 treated patients were around 62% male and around 40% female, with a mean age of roughly 42 years. Prior to enrollment, patients had been given standard therapy consisting of radiotherapy alone, temozolomide alone, or radiochemotherapy with temozolomide, with the combination given to most patients. Peripheral blood was drawn at six visits: V03 (baseline), V05, V07, V10, V12 and V13. For exploratory analyses, longitudinal TCRB deep sequencing was carried out in roughly 25 treated patients wherever samples were available.

Taken from cysteine to phenylalanine, the CDR3 has 15 residues. CDR3 DNA only is kept here, 45 bases in frame from base 1. CDR1 and CDR2 were assigned from the germline V gene as MNHEY and SVGAGI. V is pared back by 7 bases and J by 3 bases, with 19 bases lying between the germline termini. The time point label of this sample denotes: week 23, last vaccination. Each vaccine dose, consisting of 300 ug of a 20-mer mutant IDH1 peptide in Montanide, was administered subcutaneously with topical imiquimod. Donors had newly diagnosed WHO grade 3 or 4 IDH1-mutant astrocytomas with loss of nuclear ATRX. The samples were drawn from NOA16, a multicentre, single-arm, open-label phase I trial in Germany that tested a mutant IDH1 peptide vaccine in humans for the first time. Genomic DNA for TCRB sequencing was isolated from EDTA blood with the DNeasy Blood and Tissue Kit. Study-level results and caveats: Vaccine-induced immune responses across multiple MHC alleles were detected in over 80% of patients. Pseudoprogression seemed to be unrelated to changes in the top peripheral T cell clonotypes found by TCRB sequencing. Availability determined which PBMC samples were chosen for TCRB deep sequencing. The authors noted that analyses of patient blood samples could not be reproduced because of sample limitations.

Sequencing was performed on PBMCs, taken from a glioma patient whose treatment included an IDH1 peptide vaccine. This clonotype was obtained from a woman aged 35 to 49 with glioma. Some clones in this sample may be carry-over from other donors' samples. Recombination linked TRBV6-5 to TRBJ2-7; the D gene is not confidently resolved. The DNA sequence follows: TGTGCCAGCAAACCATACAGAGATCCTTTCTACGAGCAGTACTTC. It translates to CASKPYRDPFYEQYF.